This record covers a single T cell receptor (beta chain). The assay was immunoSEQ multiplex PCR, and TCRdb's table has in-frame clones only and misses some. The table shows 100,000 to 150,000 clones, with roughly 85% occurring only once. This specimen belongs to a study of blood T cell repertoires in COVID-19. This TCR was recovered from a human donor in a cohort sampled during active COVID-19. Source material: peripheral blood.

The CDR3 nucleotides are TGTGCCAGTAGTATGGGGGGACCCGCGGCCCAAAACATTCAGTACTTC. This encodes CASSMGGPAAQNIQYF. This sequence joins TRBV19 and TRBJ2-4, with D perhaps matching TRBD2 (6 bases). Germline loops: CDR1 LNHDA, CDR2 SQIVND (reference sequence). Trimming cost V 3 bases and J 5 bases, with 17 bases left between them. The CDR3 is 16 amino acids.